This TCR beta chain was documented in a study of T cells in Graves' hyperthyroidism and ophthalmopathy. The overall study: Peripheral blood was secured at the point of initial diagnosis, before any treatment.

A NOSPECS grade of at least 4, a Clinical Activity Score of at least 3 and duration under 3 months were recorded in ophthalmopathy patients. Every diagnosis used clinical symptoms, serum thyroxine and TRAb, thyroid ultrasound and orbital computed tomography. Cells are PBMCs isolated from approximately 9.2 ml of fresh blood. Germline CDR1 SGHVS, CDR2 FQNEAQ. The CDR3 covers 16 residues. With V trimmed by 5 bases and J by 7 bases, 11 bases remained unmatched. From RNA transcripts, TCR beta CDR3 regions were amplified. TCR CDR3 regions were first amplified by RT-PCR with HTBI primers. Using its own MiXCR run on the multiplex PCR reads, TCRdb lists one record per CDR3 protein. Of roughly 650,000 distinct CDR3 sequences listed, around 16% were seen once; the top ten hold more than 3%.

The gene calls are TRBV7-8 and TRBJ1-6; TRBD1 matches at 7 bases. The TCR was taken from a woman in her 40s with Graves' ophthalmopathy. Material: blood. CDR3 in DNA: TGTGCCAGCAGCCCAGGCCCACAGGGGTGGAATTCACCCCTCCACTTT. It encodes CASSPGPQGWNSPLHF.